This TCR beta chain came from a study of cytomegalovirus exposure and HLA in healthy donors. Study-wide points: The authors confirmed in vitro that three CMV-associated chains were specific for CMV antigens.

In regard to this clone: Its matching antigen is unknown.

J was trimmed by 7 bases and V by 3 bases; bases with no gene match: 8. Germline V CDR1 and CDR2: MGHRA, YSYEKL. CDR3 size: 15 residues. Amplification used 60 Vbeta primers and 13 Jbeta primers. This table comes from immunoSEQ multiplex PCR, and its TCRdb copy is limited to in-frame clones, with some not included. The sample holds about 200,000 clones. V usage is TRBV4-1 and J usage is TRBJ1-5; 8 bases align to TRBD1. The TCR comes from a boy aged 5-17 years in good health and CMV-seronegative. The sequencing sample was made of PBMCs. CDR3 loop: CASSHPDRGQQPQHF. The CDR3 region has the DNA TGCGCCAGCAGCCACCCCGACAGGGGCCAACAGCCCCAGCATTTT.